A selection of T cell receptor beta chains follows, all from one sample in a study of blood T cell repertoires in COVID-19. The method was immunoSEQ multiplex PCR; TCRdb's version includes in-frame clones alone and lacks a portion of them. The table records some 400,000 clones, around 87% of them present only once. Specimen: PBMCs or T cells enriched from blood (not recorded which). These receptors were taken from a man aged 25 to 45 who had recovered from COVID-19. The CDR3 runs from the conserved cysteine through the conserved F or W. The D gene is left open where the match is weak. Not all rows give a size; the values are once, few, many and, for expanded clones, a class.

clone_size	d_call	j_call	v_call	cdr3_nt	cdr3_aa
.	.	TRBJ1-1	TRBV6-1	TGTGCCAGCAGTGAAGTTCCCGACTGGGGCGGGAACACTGAAGCTTTCTTT	CASSEVPDWGGNTEAFF
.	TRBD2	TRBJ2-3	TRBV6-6	TGTGCCAGCAGACTAGCGGGGGATACGCAGTATTTT	CASRLAGDTQYF
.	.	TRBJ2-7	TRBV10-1	TGCGCCAGCAGTGAGCGCCTCGGGGCCTACGAGCAGTACTTC	CASSERLGAYEQYF
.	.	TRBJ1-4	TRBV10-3	TGTGCCATCAGTGAGGGGGCCGGCGATGAAAAACTGTTTTTT	CAISEGAGDEKLFF
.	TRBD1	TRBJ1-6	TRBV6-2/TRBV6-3	TGTGCCAGCAGTTACGGGACAGGGCGTTCACCCCTCCACTTT	CASSYGTGRSPLHF
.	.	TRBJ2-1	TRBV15	TGTGCCACCAGCACCACGCGAATAGTCTTCGGCTACAATGAGCAGTTCTTC	CATSTTRIVFGYNEQFF
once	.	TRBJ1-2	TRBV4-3	TGCGCCAGCAGCCAAGATTACACGGAGGCGTCTAACTATGGCTACACCTTC	CASSQDYTEASNYGYTF
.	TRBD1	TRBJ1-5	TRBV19	TGTGCCAGTAGAACAGGGGGACAGGGGGACAATCAGCCCCAGCATTTT	CASRTGGQGDNQPQHF
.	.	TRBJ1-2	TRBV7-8	TGTGCCAGTCGATCCACGGATGGCTACACCTTC	CASRSTDGYTF
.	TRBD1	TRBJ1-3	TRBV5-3	TGTGCCAGAAGCTTGGGACAGGGTTATTTT	CARSLGQGYF
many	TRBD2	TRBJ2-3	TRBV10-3	TGTGCCATCAGGAGCGGGGCTAGCACAGATACGCAGTATTTT	CAIRSGASTDTQYF
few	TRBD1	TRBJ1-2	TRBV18	TGTGCCAGCTCACGAGGGACAGATCAGAGCTATGGCTACACCTTC	CASSRGTDQSYGYTF
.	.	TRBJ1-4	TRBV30	TGTGGCCTCAGCGGGCAGGTGAATGAAAAACTGTTTTTT	CGLSGQVNEKLFF
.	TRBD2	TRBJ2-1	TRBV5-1	TGCGCCAGCAGCTTGGGGACTAGGGCTGAGCAGTTCTTC	CASSLGTRAEQFF
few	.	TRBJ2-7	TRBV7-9	TGTGCCAGCAGCTTTGGGGGGAGGTACGAGCAGTACTTC	CASSFGGRYEQYF
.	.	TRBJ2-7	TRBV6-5	TGTGCCAGCAGTTACTCCAGGGCCCACGAGCAGTACTTC	CASSYSRAHEQYF
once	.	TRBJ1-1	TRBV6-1	TGTGCCAGCAGTGAACGGGCAGGGCCTTTGAACACTGAAGCTTTCTTT	CASSERAGPLNTEAFF